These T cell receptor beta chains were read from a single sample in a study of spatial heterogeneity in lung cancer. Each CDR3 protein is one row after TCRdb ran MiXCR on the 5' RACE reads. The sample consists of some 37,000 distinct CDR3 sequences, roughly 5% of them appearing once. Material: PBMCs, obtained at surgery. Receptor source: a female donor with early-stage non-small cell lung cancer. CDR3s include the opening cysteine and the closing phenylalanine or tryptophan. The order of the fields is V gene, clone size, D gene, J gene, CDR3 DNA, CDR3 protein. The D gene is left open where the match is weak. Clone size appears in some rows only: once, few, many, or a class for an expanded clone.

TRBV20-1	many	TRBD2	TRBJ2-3	TGCAGTGCTAGAGAAAGCGGGGGGGCCGATACGCAGTATTTT	CSARESGGADTQYF
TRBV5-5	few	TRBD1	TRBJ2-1	TGTGCCAGCAGCTCTTCCCGGGACAGCTACAATGAGCAGTTCTTC	CASSSSRDSYNEQFF
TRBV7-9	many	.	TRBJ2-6	TGTGCCAGCAGCCCCCGCCCGCGAGGAACCACCTCTGGGGCCAACGTCCTGACTTTC	CASSPRPRGTTSGANVLTF
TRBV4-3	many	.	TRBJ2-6	TGCGCCAGCAGCTCCGCTCCCGGTTCTGGGGCCAACGTCCTGACTTTC	CASSSAPGSGANVLTF
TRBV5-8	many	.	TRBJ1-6	TGTGCCAGCAGCTTCCCGGGGGCCAATTCACCCCTCCACTTT	CASSFPGANSPLHF
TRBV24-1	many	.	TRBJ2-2	TGTGCCACCAGTGATTGGACCGGGGAGCTGTTTTTT	CATSDWTGELFF
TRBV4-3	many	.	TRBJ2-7	TGCGCCAGCAGCCAAGATTCTACAGGTTCCTTGGGCTACGAGCAGTACTTC	CASSQDSTGSLGYEQYF
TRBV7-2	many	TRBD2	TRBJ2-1	TGTGCCAGCAGCTTAGTCCCGGGAGGGCCCTACAATGAGCAGTTCTTC	CASSLVPGGPYNEQFF
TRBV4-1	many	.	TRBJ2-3	TGCGCCAGCAGCCAAGAAAAACCAGATACGCAGTATTTT	CASSQEKPDTQYF
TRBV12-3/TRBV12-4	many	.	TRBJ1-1	TGTGCCAGCAGTTTAGGGTCAGACACTGAAGCTTTCTTT	CASSLGSDTEAFF
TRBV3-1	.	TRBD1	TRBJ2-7	TGTGCCAGCAGCCAAGGGACAGGGGGCTACGAGCAGTACTTC	CASSQGTGGYEQYF
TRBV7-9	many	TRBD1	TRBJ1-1	TGTGCTACCACAGGGGTTGGCACTGAAGCTTTCTTT	CATTGVGTEAFF
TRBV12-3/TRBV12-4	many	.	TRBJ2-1	TGTGCCAGCAACCACCGCCGGGTCTCCTACAATGAGCAGTTCTTC	CASNHRRVSYNEQFF
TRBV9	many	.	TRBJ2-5	TGTGCCAGCAGCGTAGCGGGGGACGGGACCCAGTACTTC	CASSVAGDGTQYF
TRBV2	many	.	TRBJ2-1	TGTGCCAGCGGGACGTCGAAGGCGCCGGCCAAGGAGGTGATTGGATACAATGAGCAGTTCTTC	CASGTSKAPAKEVIGYNEQFF
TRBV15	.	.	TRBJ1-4	TGTGCCACCAGCAGCCACCGGGATCGTAATGAAAAACTGTTTTTT	CATSSHRDRNEKLFF
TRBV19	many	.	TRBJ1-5	TGTGCCAGTAGTCCCCCGGCCAGTAATCAGCCCCAGCATTTT	CASSPPASNQPQHF